Listed below are T cell receptor beta chains from one sample, sequenced in a study of blood T cell repertoires in COVID-19. Only in-frame clones appear in the TCRdb table, and some are missing; sequencing was by immunoSEQ multiplex PCR. The sample holds over 250,000 clones; approximately 85% are singletons and the top ten take 5.1%. The sequencing sample was made of peripheral blood. The receptors here all came from a man between 45 and 60 years old with active or convalescent COVID-19. CDR3s include the opening cysteine and the closing phenylalanine or tryptophan. A D gene is named only where the DNA matches it firmly. The size entry is marked missing in some rows and otherwise reads once, few, many or a size class.

j_call d_call clone_size v_call cdr3_aa cdr3_nt
TRBJ1-5 TRBD1 NA TRBV11-2 CASSPTGDQPQHF TGTGCCAGCAGCCCTACAGGGGACCAGCCCCAGCATTTT
TRBJ2-5 NA NA TRBV7-8 CASSPRGSGQETQYF TGTGCCAGCAGCCCCCGCGGTAGCGGCCAAGAGACCCAGTACTTC
TRBJ2-7 TRBD2 NA TRBV7-3 CASSLGTGGLYEQYF TGTGCCAGCAGCTTAGGAACGGGAGGGCTGTACGAGCAGTACTTC
TRBJ2-7 NA once TRBV10-2 CASSETTGSGYEQYF TGCGCCAGCAGTGAGACTACAGGGTCTGGCTACGAGCAGTACTTC
TRBJ1-2 TRBD1 NA TRBV9 CASSVSSTGSNYGYTF TGTGCCAGCAGCGTATCGTCGACAGGGTCCAACTATGGCTACACCTTC
TRBJ2-7 NA NA TRBV3-1/TRBV3-2 CASSLTGTTYEQYF TGTGCCAGCAGCCTTACCGGGACAACCTACGAGCAGTACTTC
TRBJ1-6 NA few TRBV7-2 CASSLVHRNNSPLHF TGTGCCAGCAGCTTAGTGCACAGAAATAATTCACCCCTCCACTTT
TRBJ1-4 NA NA TRBV5-1 CASSAGRPTNEKLFF TGCGCCAGCAGCGCGGGACGGCCAACTAATGAAAAACTGTTTTTT
TRBJ1-3 NA NA TRBV7-9 CASSLDTGSGNTIYF TGTGCCAGCAGCTTAGACACAGGGTCTGGAAACACCATATATTTT
TRBJ2-1 TRBD2 NA TRBV4-2 CASSRETSGTYNEQFF TGTGCCAGCAGCCGAGAGACTAGCGGAACTTACAATGAGCAGTTCTTC
TRBJ2-1 TRBD2 NA TRBV19 CASSPQLAGVGNEQFF TGTGCCAGTAGTCCTCAACTAGCGGGAGTTGGTAATGAGCAGTTCTTC
TRBJ2-7 TRBD2 NA TRBV15 CATSRNPSGSRSYEQYF TGTGCCACCAGCAGAAACCCAAGCGGGAGTAGGTCCTACGAGCAGTACTTC
TRBJ2-7 NA NA TRBV18 CASSPLTVDEQYF TGTGCCAGCTCACCCTTAACGGTCGACGAGCAGTACTTC
TRBJ2-7 NA few TRBV7-3 CASSYLPEGEQYF TGTGCCAGCAGCTACCTTCCTGAGGGCGAGCAGTACTTC
TRBJ2-7 NA few TRBV19 CASSGPGGGEQYF TGTGCCAGTAGTGGACCGGGGGGCGGCGAGCAGTACTTC
TRBJ2-3 NA NA TRBV11-3 CASSNSHSTDTQYF TGTGCCAGCAGCAACAGCCATAGCACAGATACGCAGTATTTT
TRBJ2-7 TRBD1 NA TRBV5-4 CASSQVAGGGDEQYF TGTGCCAGCAGCCAGGTTGCAGGGGGCGGCGACGAGCAGTACTTC
TRBJ1-5 TRBD1 NA TRBV19 CASSVHLGQPGNQPQHF TGTGCCAGTAGTGTTCACCTGGGACAGCCGGGCAATCAGCCCCAGCATTTT
TRBJ2-1 NA NA TRBV6-5 CATRTDNEQFF TGTGCCACCCGGACAGACAATGAGCAGTTCTTC
TRBJ2-1 TRBD2 once TRBV24-1 CATSDPSGRAVWGHDEQFF TGTGCCACCAGTGATCCTAGCGGGAGGGCGGTTTGGGGGCACGATGAGCAGTTCTTC
TRBJ2-5 NA NA TRBV7-8 CASSFLGGEKTQYF TGTGCCAGCAGCTTCCTAGGGGGGGAAAAGACCCAGTACTTC
TRBJ2-3 TRBD2 NA TRBV9 CASSVEGLAGGPDTQYF TGTGCCAGCAGCGTAGAGGGACTAGCGGGAGGGCCAGATACGCAGTATTTT
TRBJ2-6 NA NA TRBV19 CASGRRLGANVLTF TGTGCCTCAGGGAGGCGCCTGGGGGCCAACGTCCTGACTTTC